The clone carrying this T cell receptor (beta chain) has ten or more counts. TCRdb reprocessed the reads via MiXCR and lists one record per CDR3 protein. The table records some 29,000 distinct CDR3 sequences, under 20% of them present only once. The data were taken from a study of patients with pleural tuberculosis. The CDR3 covers 15 residues. CDR1 and CDR2 (germline): DFQATT, SNEGSKA (reference sequence). V trimming: 0 bases; J trimming: 3 bases; junction bases outside the gene matches: 3. The V and J genes are TRBV20-1 and TRBJ1-5; 9 bases map to TRBD1. This TCR was recovered from a human donor with pleural tuberculosis. Sequenced material: peripheral blood. CDR3 residues: CSARDGQGINQPQHF. The CDR3 DNA sequence: TGCAGTGCTAGAGATGGACAGGGGATCAATCAGCCCCAGCATTTT.